The TCR beta chain described here comes from a study of blood T cell repertoires in COVID-19. Whole-study context: The United States, Italy and Spain provided the acute and convalescent COVID-19 samples. T cells, B-cell-depleted T cells, or PBMCs supplied cDNA or gDNA.

Authors' analysis steps: Reference gene primer amplification gave nucleated cell count estimates. Clones were sequenced by immunoSEQ multiplex PCR, and TCRdb holds only the in-frame ones, with some missing. V and J calls and clone size are given by that table; D and trimming were obtained from the DNA. This table holds fewer than 200,000 clones, 81% found once. The CDR3 is 15 amino acids. Germline V gene sequence: CDR1 LNHNV, CDR2 YYDKDF (reference sequence). V shed 0 bases and J shed 0 bases, with 8 bases lying between them. The V and J genes are TRBV15 and TRBJ2-5; no clear D. The sample taken for sequencing was PBMCs or T cells enriched from blood (not recorded which). This TCR derives from a woman aged 40-49 years with acute COVID-19. The CDR3 sequence: CATSRDITYQETQYF. CDR3 coding DNA: TGTGCCACCAGCAGAGATATTACTTACCAAGAGACCCAGTACTTC.